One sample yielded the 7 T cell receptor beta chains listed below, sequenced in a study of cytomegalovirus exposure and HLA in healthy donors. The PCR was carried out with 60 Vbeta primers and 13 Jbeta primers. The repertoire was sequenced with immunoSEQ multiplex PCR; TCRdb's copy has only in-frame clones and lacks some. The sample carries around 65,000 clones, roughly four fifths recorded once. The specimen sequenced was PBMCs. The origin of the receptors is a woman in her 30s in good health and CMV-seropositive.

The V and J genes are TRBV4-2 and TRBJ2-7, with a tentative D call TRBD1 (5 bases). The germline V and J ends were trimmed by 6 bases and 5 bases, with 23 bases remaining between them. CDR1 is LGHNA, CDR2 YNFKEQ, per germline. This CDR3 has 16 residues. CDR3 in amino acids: CASSPNARGLGDEQYF. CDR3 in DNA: TGTGCCAGCAGTCCGAACGCAAGGGGCCTCGGTGACGAGCAGTACTTC.

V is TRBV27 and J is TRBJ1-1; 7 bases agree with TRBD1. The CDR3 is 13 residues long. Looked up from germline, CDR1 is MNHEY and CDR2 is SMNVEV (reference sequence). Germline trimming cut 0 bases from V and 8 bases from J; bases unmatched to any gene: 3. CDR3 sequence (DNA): TGTGCCAGCAGTTTATCAGGGGGCAGAGAAGCTTTCTTT. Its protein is CASSLSGGREAFF.

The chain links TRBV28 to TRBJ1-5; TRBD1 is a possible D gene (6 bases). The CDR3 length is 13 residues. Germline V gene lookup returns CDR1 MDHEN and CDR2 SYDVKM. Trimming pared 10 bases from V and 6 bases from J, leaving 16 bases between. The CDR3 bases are TGTGCCATCCAAGGGGGGGGGTCTCAGCCCCAGCATTTT. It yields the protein CAIQGGGSQPQHF.

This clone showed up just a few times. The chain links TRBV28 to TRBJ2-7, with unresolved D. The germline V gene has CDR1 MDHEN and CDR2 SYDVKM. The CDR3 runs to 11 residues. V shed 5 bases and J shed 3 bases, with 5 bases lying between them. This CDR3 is CASSQNYEQYF. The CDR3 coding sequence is TGTGCCAGCAGTCAAAACTACGAGCAGTACTTC.

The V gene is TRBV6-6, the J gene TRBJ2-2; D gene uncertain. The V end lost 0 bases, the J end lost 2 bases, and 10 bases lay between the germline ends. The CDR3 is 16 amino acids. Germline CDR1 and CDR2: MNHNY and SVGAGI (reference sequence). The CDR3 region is CASSYSVEHNTGELFF. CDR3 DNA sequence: TGTGCCAGCAGTTACTCGGTTGAGCATAACACCGGGGAGCTGTTTTTT.

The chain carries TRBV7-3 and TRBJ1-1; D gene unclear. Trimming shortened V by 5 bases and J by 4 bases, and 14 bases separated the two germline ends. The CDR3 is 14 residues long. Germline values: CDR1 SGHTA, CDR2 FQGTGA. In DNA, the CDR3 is TGTGCCAGCAGCCCCGGGCCCAGCGGCACTGAAGCTTTCTTT. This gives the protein CASSPGPSGTEAFF. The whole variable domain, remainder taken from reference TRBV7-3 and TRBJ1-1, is GAGVSQTPSNKVTEKGKYVELRCDPISGHTALYWYRQSLGQGPEFLIYFQGTGAADDSGLPNDRFFAVRPEGSVSTLKIQRTERGDSAVYLCASSPGPSGTEAFFGQGTRLTVV.

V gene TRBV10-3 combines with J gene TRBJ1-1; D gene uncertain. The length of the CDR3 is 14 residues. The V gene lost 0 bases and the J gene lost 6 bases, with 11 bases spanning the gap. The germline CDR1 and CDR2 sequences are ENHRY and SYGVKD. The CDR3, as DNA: TGTGCCATCAGTGAGTCGACCGGGTACCCTGAAGCTTTCTTT. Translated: CAISESTGYPEAFF.